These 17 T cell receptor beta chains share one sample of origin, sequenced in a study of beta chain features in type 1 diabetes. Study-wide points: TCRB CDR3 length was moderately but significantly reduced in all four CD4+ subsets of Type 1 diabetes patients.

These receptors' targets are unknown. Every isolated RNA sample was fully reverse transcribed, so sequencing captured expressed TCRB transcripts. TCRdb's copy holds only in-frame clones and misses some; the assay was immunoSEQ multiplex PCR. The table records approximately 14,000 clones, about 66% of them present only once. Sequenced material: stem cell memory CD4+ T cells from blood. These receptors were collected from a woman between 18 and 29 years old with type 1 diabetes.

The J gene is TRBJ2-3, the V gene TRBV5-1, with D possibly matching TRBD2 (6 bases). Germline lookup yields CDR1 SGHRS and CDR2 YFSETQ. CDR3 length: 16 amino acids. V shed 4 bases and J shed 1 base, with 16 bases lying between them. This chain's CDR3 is CASSKETRRGTDTQYF. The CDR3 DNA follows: TGCGCCAGCAGCAAAGAGACTCGGAGGGGCACAGATACGCAGTATTTT.

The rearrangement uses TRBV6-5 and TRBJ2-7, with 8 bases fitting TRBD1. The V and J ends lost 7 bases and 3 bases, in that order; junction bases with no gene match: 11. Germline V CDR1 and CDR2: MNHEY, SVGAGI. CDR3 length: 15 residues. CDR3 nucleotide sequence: TGTGCCAGCACTACGCGAGACAGGGGCGGCTACGAGCAGTACTTC. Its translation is CASTTRDRGGYEQYF.

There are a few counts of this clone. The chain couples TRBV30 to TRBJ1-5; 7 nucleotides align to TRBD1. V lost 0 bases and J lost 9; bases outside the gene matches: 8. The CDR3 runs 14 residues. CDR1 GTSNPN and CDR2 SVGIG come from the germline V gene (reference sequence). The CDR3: CAWSVGGGSGPQHF. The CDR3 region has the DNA TGTGCCTGGAGTGTAGGGGGCGGCTCGGGGCCCCAGCATTTT.

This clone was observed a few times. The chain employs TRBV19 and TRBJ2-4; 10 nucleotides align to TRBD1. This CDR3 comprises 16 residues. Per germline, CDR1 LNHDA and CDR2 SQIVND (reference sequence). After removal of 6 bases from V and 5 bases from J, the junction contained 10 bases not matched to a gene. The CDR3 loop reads CASSETGGAGQNIQYF. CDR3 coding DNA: TGTGCCAGTAGCGAGACAGGGGGCGCAGGACAAAACATTCAGTACTTC.

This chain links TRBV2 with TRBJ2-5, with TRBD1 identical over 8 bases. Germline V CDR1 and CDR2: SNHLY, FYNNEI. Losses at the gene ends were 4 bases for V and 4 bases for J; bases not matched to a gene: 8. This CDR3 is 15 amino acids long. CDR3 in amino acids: CASSVRTGRGETQYF. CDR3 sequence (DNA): TGTGCCAGCAGTGTTAGGACAGGGCGTGGAGAGACCCAGTACTTC.

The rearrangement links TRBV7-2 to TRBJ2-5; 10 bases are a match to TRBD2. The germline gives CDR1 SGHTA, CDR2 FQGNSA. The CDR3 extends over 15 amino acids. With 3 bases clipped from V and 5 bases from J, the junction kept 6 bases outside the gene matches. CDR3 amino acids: CASSFASGGRETQYF. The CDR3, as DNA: TGTGCCAGCAGCTTCGCTAGCGGGGGACGGGAGACCCAGTACTTC.

The CDR3 region has the DNA TGTGCCAGCGGCTTGGGACAGGGGGTCGATGGCTACACCTTC. It yields the protein CASGLGQGVDGYTF. The chain recombines TRBV4-2 with TRBJ1-2, with TRBD1 matching over 11 bases. Trimming removed 8 bases from V and 6 bases from J; junction bases left unmatched: 8. The CDR3 has 14 residues. Looked up from germline, CDR1 is LGHNA and CDR2 is YNFKEQ.

CDR3 sequence (DNA): TGTGCCAGCAGAGACCGGGACAGCGGCCCAAATGAGCAGTTCTTC. Translation gives CASRDRDSGPNEQFF. This rearrangement joins TRBV6-5 to TRBJ2-1, with 7 bases identical to TRBD1. Per the germline V gene, CDR1 is MNHEY and CDR2 is SVGAGI. V lost 6 bases and J lost 7; bases outside the gene matches: 12. The CDR3 totals 15 residues.

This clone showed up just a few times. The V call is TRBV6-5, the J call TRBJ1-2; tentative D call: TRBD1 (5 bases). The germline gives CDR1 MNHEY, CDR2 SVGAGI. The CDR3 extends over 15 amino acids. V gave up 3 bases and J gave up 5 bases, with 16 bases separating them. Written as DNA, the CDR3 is TGTGCCAGCAGTTATAGGAGTTTTAGGGGTTATGGCTACACCTTC. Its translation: CASSYRSFRGYGYTF.

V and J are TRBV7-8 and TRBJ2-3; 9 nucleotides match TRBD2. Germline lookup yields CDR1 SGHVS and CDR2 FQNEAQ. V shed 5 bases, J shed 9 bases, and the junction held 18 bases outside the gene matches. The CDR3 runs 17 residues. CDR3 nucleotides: TGTGCCAGCAGCCTTGATGTAGCGGGAGCGGGGCTACTGACGCAGTATTTT. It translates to CASSLDVAGAGLLTQYF.

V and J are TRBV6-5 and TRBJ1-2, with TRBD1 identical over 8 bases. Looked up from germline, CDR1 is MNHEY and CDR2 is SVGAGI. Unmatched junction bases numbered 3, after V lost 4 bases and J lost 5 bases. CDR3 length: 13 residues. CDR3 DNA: TGTGCCAGCAGTTGGGGACAGGAATATGGCTACACCTTC. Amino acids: CASSWGQEYGYTF.

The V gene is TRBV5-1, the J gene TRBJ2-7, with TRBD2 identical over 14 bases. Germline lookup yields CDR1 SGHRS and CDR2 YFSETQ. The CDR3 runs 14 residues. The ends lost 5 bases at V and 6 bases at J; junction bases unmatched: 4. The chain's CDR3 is CASRGLAGATEQYF. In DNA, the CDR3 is TGCGCCAGCAGGGGACTAGCGGGAGCAACCGAGCAGTACTTC.

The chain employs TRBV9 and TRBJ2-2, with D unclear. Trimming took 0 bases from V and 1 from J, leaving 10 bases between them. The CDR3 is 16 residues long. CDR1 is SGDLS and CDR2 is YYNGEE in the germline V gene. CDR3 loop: CASSVVARQNTGELFF. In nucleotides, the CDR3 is TGTGCCAGCAGCGTAGTCGCAAGACAGAACACCGGGGAGCTGTTTTTT.

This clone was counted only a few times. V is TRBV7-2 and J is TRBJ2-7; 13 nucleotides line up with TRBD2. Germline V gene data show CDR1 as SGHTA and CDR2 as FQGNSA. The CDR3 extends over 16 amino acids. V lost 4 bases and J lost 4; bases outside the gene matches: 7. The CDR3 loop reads CASSSRTSGRVYEQYF. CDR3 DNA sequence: TGTGCCAGCAGCTCTCGGACTAGCGGGAGAGTATACGAGCAGTACTTC.

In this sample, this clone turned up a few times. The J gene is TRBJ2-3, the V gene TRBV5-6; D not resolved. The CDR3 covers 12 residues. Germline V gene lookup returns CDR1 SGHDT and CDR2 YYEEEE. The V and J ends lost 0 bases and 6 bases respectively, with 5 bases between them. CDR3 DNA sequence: TGTGCCAGCAGCTTGGTTTCTGATACGCAGTATTTT. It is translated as CASSLVSDTQYF.

The CDR3 sequence: CASVSGILASGNNEQFF. The CDR3 DNA sequence: TGTGCCAGCGTTTCCGGCATCCTTGCATCGGGGAACAATGAGCAGTTCTTC. V usage is TRBV7-9 and J usage is TRBJ2-1, with D tentatively TRBD2 (5 bases). Trimming removed 8 bases from V and 5 bases from J, with 25 bases in between. This CDR3 has 17 amino acids. CDR1 SEHNR and CDR2 FQNEAQ come from the germline V gene (reference sequence).

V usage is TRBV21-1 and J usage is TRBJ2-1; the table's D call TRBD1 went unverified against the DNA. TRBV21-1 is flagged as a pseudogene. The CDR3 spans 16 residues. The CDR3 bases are TGTGCCAGCAGCCCTGCCAGGGGACAGGGGGCTAATGAGCAGTTCTTC. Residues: CASSPARGQGANEQFF.